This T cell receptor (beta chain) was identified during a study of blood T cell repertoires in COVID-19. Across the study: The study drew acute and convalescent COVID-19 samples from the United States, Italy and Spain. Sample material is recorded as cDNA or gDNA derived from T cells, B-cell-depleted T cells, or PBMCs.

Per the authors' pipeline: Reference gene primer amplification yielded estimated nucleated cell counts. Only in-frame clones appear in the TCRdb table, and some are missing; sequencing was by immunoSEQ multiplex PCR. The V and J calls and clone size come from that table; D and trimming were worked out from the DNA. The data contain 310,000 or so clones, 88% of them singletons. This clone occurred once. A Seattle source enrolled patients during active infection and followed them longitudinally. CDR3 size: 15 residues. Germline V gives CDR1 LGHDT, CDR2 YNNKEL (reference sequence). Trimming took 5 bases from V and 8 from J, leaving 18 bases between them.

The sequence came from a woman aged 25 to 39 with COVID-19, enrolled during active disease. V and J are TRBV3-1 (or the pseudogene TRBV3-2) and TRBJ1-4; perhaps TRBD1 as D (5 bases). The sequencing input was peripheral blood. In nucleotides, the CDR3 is TGTGCCAGCAGCACCCAGGGAGGCGGGTGGGAAAAACTGTTTTTT. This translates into CASSTQGGGWEKLFF.